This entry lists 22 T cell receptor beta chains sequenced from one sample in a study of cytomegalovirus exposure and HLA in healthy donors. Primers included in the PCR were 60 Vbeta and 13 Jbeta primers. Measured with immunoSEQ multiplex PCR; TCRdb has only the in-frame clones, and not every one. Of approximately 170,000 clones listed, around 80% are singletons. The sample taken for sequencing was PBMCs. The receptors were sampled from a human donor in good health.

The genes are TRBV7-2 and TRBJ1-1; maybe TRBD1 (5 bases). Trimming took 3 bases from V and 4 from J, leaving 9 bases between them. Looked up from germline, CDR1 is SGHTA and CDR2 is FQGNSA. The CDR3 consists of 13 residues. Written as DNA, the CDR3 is TGTGCCAGCAGCTTTAGACAGACCACTGAAGCTTTCTTT. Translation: CASSFRQTTEAFF.

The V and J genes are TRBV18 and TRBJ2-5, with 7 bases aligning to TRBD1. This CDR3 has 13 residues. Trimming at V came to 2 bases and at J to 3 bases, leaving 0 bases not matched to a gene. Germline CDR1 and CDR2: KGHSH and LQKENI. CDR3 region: CASSPDREETQYF. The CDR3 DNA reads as TGTGCCAGCTCACCAGACAGGGAAGAGACCCAGTACTTC.

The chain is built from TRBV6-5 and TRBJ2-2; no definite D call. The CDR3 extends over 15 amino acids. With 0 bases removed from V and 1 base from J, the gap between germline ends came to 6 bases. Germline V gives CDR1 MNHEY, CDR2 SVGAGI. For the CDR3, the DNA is TGTGCCAGCAGTTACTCTCCACAGAACACCGGGGAGCTGTTTTTT. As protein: CASSYSPQNTGELFF.

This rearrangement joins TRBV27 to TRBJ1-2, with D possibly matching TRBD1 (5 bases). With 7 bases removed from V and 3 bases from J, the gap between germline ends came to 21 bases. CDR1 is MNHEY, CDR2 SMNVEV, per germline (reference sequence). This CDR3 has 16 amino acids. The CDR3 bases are TGTGCCAGCAACCCCAAGTGGGGAGGGGTGGACTATGGCTACACCTTC. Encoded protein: CASNPKWGGVDYGYTF.

The DNA for the CDR3 is TGCGCCAGCAGTTCCCCCCAGTATGGCTACACCTTC. This translates into CASSSPQYGYTF. The rearrangement joins TRBV10-2 to TRBJ1-2; D not resolved. The CDR3 is 12 residues long. Germline lookup yields CDR1 WSHSY and CDR2 SAAADI. Deletions cut 5 bases from V and 5 bases from J, with 9 bases between.

The CDR3 loop reads CASSVQVAGGELFF. In DNA form, the CDR3 reads TGTGCCAGCAGCGTACAGGTAGCGGGCGGGGAGCTGTTTTTT. J is TRBJ2-2 and V is TRBV7-2, with 7 positions matching TRBD2. V lost 5 bases, J lost 7 bases, and 7 bases stayed unmatched. In germline, CDR1 is SGHTA, CDR2 FQGNSA. The CDR3 loop spans 14 amino acids.

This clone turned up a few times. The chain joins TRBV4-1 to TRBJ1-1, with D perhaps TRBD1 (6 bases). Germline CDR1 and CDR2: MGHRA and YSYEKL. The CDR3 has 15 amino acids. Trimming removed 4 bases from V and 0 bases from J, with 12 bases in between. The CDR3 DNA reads TGCGCCAGCAGCCCCAGGGACACCATGAACACTGAAGCTTTCTTT. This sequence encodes CASSPRDTMNTEAFF.

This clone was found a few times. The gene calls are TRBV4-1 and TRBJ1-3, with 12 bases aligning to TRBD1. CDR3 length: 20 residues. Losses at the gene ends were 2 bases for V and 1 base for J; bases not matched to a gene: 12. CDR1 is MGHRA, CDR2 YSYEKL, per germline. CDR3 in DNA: TGCGCCAGCAGCCAACGCTCGGGGACAGGGGGCGCGGGATCTGGAAACACCATATATTTT. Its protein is CASSQRSGTGGAGSGNTIYF.

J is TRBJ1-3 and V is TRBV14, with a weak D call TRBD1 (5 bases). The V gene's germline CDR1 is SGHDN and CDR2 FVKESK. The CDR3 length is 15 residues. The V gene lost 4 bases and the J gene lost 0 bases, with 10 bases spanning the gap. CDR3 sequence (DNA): TGTGCCAGCAGCCGCGGACACCTCTCTGGAAACACCATATATTTT. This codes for CASSRGHLSGNTIYF.

The CDR3 here is CASSGSSYEQYF. The CDR3 bases are TGTGCCAGCAGCGGGAGCTCCTACGAGCAGTACTTC. The chain recombines TRBV6-6 with TRBJ2-7; D is perhaps TRBD2 (6 bases). From germline, CDR1 is MNHNY and CDR2 SVGAGI (reference sequence). V was trimmed by 6 bases and J by 0 bases, leaving 6 bases between them. This CDR3 comprises 12 residues.

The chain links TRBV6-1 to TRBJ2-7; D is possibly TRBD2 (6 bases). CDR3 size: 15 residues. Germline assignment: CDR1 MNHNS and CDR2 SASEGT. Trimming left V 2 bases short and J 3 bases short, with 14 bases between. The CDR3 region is CASSELFAGLYEQYF. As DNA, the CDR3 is TGTGCCAGCAGTGAATTGTTTGCGGGACTCTACGAGCAGTACTTC.

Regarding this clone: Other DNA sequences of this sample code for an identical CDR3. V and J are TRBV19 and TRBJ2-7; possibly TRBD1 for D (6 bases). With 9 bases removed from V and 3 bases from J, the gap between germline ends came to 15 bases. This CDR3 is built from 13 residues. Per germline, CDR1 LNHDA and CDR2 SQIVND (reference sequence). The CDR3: CASSTGGSYEQYF. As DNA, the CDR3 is TGTGCCAGCTCGACAGGTGGGAGCTACGAGCAGTACTTC.

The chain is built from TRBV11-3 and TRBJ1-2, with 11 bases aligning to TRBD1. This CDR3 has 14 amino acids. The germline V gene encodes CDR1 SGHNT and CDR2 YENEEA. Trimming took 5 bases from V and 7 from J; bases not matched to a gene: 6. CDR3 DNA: TGTGCCAGCAGCCGAGGACAGGGGGCCGGTGGCTACACCTTC. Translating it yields CASSRGQGAGGYTF.

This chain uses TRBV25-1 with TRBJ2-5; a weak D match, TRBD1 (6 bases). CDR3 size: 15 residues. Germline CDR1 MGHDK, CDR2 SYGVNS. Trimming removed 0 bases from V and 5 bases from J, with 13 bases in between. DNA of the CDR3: TGTGCCAGCAGTGAATACAGGGGCGATATCGAGACCCAGTACTTC. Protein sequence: CASSEYRGDIETQYF.

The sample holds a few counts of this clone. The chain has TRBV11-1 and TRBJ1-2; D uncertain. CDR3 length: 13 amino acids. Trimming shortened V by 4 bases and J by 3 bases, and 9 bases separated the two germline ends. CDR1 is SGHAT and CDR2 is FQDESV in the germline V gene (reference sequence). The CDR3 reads CASSSGLDYGYTF. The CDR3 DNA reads TGTGCCAGCAGCTCCGGTTTGGACTATGGCTACACCTTC.

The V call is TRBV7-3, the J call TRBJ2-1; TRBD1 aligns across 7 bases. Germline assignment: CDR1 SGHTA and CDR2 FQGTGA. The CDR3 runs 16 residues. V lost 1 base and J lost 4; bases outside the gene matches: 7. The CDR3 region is CASSLNSRGIYNEQFF. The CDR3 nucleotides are TGTGCCAGCAGCTTAAACTCCAGGGGGATTTACAATGAGCAGTTCTTC. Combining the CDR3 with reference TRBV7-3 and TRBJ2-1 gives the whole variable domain GAGVSQTPSNKVTEKGKYVELRCDPISGHTALYWYRQSLGQGPEFLIYFQGTGAADDSGLPNDRFFAVRPEGSVSTLKIQRTERGDSAVYLCASSLNSRGIYNEQFFGPGTRLTVL.

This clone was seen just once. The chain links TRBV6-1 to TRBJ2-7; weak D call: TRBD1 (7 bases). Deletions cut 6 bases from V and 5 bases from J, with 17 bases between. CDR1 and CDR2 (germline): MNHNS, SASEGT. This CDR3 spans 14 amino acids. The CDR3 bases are TGTGCCAGCAGGGACAGTGGAGGGGGCAACGAGCAGTACTTC. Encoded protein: CASRDSGGGNEQYF.

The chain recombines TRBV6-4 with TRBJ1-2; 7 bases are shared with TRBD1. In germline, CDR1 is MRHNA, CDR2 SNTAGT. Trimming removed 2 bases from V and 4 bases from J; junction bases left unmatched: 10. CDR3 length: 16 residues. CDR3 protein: CASSDPIGQGVYGYTF. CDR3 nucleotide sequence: TGTGCCAGCAGTGACCCCATCGGGCAGGGGGTCTATGGCTACACCTTC.

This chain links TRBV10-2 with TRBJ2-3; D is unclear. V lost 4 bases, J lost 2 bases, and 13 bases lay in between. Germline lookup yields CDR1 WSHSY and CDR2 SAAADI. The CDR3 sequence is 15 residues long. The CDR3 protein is CASSGPAALTDTQYF. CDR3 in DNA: TGCGCCAGCAGTGGCCCCGCGGCCCTCACAGATACGCAGTATTTT.

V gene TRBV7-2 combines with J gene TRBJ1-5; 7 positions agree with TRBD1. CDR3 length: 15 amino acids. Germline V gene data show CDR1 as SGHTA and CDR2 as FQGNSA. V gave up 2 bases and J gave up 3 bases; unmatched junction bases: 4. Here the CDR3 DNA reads TGTGCCAGCAGCTTAACCGACAGGGACAATCAGCCCCAGCATTTT. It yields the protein CASSLTDRDNQPQHF. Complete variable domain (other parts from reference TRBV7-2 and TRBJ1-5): GAGVSQSPSNKVTEKGKDVELRCDPISGHTALYWYRQSLGQGLEFLIYFQGNSAPDKSGLPSDRFSAERTGGSVSTLTIQRTQQEDSAVYLCASSLTDRDNQPQHFGDGTRLSIL.

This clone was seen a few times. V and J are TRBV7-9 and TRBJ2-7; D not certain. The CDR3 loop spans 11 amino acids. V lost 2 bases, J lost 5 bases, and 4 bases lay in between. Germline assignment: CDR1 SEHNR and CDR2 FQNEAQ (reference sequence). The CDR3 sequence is CASSLLHEQYF. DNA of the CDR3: TGTGCCAGCAGCTTACTCCACGAGCAGTACTTC.

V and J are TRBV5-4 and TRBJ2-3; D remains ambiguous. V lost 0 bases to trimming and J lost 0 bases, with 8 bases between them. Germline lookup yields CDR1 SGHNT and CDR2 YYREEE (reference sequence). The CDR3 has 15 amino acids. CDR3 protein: CASSLVPSSTDTQYF. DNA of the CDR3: TGTGCCAGCAGCTTGGTTCCGTCTAGCACAGATACGCAGTATTTT.